A selection of T cell receptor beta chains follows, all from one sample in a study of long-term antiretroviral therapy in people with HIV. Sequenced by immunoSEQ multiplex PCR; TCRdb stores in-frame clones only, minus some. The sample contains 25,000 to 35,000 clones, around 80% of which appear only once. This specimen consisted of unsorted PBMCs, obtained approximately 2.9 years after starting antiretroviral therapy. These receptors were taken from a man aged 25 to 40 with HIV. CDR3s leave out the opening cysteine and the closing phenylalanine or tryptophan. A D gene is named only where the DNA matches it firmly.

d_gene	v_gene	j_gene	CDR3aa
NA	TRBV7-6	TRBJ2-3	ASSLGTAWADTQY
TRBD1	TRBV7-6	TRBJ2-2	ASSQPGQTGELF
TRBD1	TRBV19	TRBJ1-6	ASRFVTGESLH
TRBD1	TRBV15	TRBJ1-1	ATSRAGQGRNTEAF
TRBD2	TRBV4-2	TRBJ2-1	ASSQVASGRNEQF
NA	TRBV28	TRBJ1-2	ASTQTHYGYT
NA	TRBV18	TRBJ2-7	ASSLQGISYEQY
TRBD1	TRBV5-1	TRBJ1-1	ASSGWDSYTEAF
TRBD1	TRBV7-2	TRBJ2-5	ASSLATGGYETQY
TRBD1	TRBV11-1	TRBJ2-1	ASSPGTGINEQF
NA	TRBV4-1	TRBJ1-2	ASSQDRDLGGSSYGYT
NA	TRBV6-1	TRBJ1-4	ASSEAFGATNEKLF
TRBD1	TRBV18	TRBJ2-7	ASSAGTGASYEQY
NA	TRBV5-1	TRBJ2-2	ASRSGLSTGELF
NA	TRBV5-6	TRBJ1-5	ASSFVADGQPQH
NA	TRBV7-9	TRBJ2-7	ALGGRSSYEQY
NA	TRBV4-3	TRBJ2-6	ASSQSGGAGANVLT
TRBD1	TRBV15	TRBJ2-1	ATSRAPGQGYNEQF
TRBD2	TRBV4-3	TRBJ2-1	ASSQGISSGTYNEQF
NA	TRBV30	TRBJ2-7	AWSSAREQY
NA	TRBV29-1	TRBJ2-1	SVSSGSSYNEQF
TRBD1	TRBV4-3	TRBJ2-1	ASSQDWTGYNEQF
NA	TRBV28	TRBJ2-7	ASSFPGVVYEQY
NA	TRBV15	TRBJ1-2	ATSRDEGGYGYT
TRBD1	TRBV28	TRBJ1-5	ASSPRTGFDPQH
NA	TRBV7-9	TRBJ2-7	ASSKPGPTYEEQY